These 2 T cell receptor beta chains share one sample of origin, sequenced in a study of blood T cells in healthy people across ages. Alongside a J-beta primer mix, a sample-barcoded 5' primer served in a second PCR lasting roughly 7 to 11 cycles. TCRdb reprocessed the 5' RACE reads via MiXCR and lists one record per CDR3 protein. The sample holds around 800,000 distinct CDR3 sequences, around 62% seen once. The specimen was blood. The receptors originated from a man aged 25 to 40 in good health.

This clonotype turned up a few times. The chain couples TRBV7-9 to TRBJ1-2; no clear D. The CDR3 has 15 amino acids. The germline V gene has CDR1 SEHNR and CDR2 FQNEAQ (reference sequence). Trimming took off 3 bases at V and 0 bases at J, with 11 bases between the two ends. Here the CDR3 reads CASSLGSRANYGYTF. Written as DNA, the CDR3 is TGTGCCAGCAGCTTGGGGAGTAGGGCTAACTATGGCTACACCTTC.

CDR3 amino acids: CASIKRGAQETQYF. DNA for the CDR3: TGTGCCAGCATCAAGCGGGGGGCCCAAGAGACCCAGTACTTC. J is TRBJ2-5 and V is TRBV21-1; the D call TRBD1 from the table was never checked on the DNA. TRBV21-1 is a known pseudogene. This CDR3 comprises 14 residues.